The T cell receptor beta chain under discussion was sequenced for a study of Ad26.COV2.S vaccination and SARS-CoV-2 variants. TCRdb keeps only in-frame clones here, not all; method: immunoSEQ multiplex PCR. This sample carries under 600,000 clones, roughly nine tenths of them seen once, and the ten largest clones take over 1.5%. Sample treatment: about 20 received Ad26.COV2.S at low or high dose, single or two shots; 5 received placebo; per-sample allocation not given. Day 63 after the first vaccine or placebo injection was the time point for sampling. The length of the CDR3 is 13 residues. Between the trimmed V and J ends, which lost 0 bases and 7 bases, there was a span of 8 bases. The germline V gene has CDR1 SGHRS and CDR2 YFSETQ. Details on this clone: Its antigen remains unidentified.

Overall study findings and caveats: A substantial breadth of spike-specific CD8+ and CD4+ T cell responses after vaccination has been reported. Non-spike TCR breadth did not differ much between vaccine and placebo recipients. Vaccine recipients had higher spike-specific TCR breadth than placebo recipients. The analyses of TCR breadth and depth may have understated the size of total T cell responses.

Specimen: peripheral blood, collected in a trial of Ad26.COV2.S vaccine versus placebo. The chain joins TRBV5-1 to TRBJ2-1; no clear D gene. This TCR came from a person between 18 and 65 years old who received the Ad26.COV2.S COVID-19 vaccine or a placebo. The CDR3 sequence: CASSLVVTNEQFF. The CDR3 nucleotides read TGCGCCAGCAGCTTGGTGGTGACTAATGAGCAGTTCTTC.